One sample yielded the 32 T cell receptor beta chains listed below, sequenced in a study of T cell responses to AZD1222 COVID-19 vaccine (dated by TCRdb to 2020 to 2022). Receptors were amplified or captured by the immunoSEQ multiplex PCR assay. The table comes from immuneACCESS by way of TCRdb, which keeps in-frame sequences with V and J called. Part of the clones is missing from these tables; in studies checked, under half for an unresolved V gene and the rest for unknown reasons. The sample table contains 150,000 to 200,000 clones; only one count was recorded for 90% to 95% of them. The ten largest account for 7% to 9.5% of the sample. The meaning of the sample's time point label: baseline before first vaccination. This sample comprised peripheral blood, obtained on day 0 of AZD1222 vaccination. The receptors originated from an adult in good health.

This rearrangement joins TRBV11-2 to TRBJ2-1; 8 positions agree with TRBD2. After removal of 6 bases from V and 6 bases from J, the junction contained 16 bases not matched to a gene. The CDR3 has 17 amino acids. CDR1 is SGHAT and CDR2 is FQNNGV in the germline V gene. CDR3 protein: CASSFTTGTSYSNEQFF. The CDR3 DNA reads as TGTGCCAGCAGTTTCACTACCGGGACTAGTTATTCCAATGAGCAGTTCTTC.

The chain combines TRBV6-5 with TRBJ1-6; D gene uncertain. Trimming removed 2 bases at V and 0 bases at J, with 8 bases between. Germline V gene sequence: CDR1 MNHEY, CDR2 SVGAGI. This CDR3 has 16 residues. The CDR3 region is CASSYGSSSYNSPLHF. CDR3 in DNA: TGTGCCAGCAGTTACGGATCAAGCTCCTATAATTCACCCCTCCACTTT.

This clone was detected only once. V and J are TRBV6-5 and TRBJ2-7; 7 bases are shared with TRBD1. V dropped 6 bases and J dropped 4; count of bases not matched to a gene: 9. The CDR3 runs to 14 residues. Germline assignment: CDR1 MNHEY and CDR2 SVGAGI. The CDR3 DNA is TGTGCCAGCAGACCCGACAGGGATTGGTACGAGCAGTACTTC. Its protein product is CASRPDRDWYEQYF.

The chain joins TRBV5-1 to TRBJ1-5, with a possible D match to TRBD1 (6 bases). The V and J ends lost 4 bases and 7 bases respectively, with 18 bases between them. CDR3 length: 15 amino acids. Germline CDR1 SGHRS, CDR2 YFSETQ. The CDR3 reads CASSTTGKLGQPQHF. The CDR3 coding sequence is TGCGCCAGCAGCACGACAGGCAAACTGGGACAGCCCCAGCATTTT.

The chain joins TRBV5-6 to TRBJ2-1, with 10 nucleotides matching TRBD2. V gave up 0 bases and J gave up 5 bases; unmatched junction bases: 5. Germline loops: CDR1 SGHDT, CDR2 YYEEEE. The CDR3 consists of 16 residues. The CDR3 loop is CASSLDGLAVNNEQFF. CDR3 coding DNA: TGTGCCAGCAGCTTGGACGGACTAGCGGTAAACAATGAGCAGTTCTTC.

In its sample, this clone was seen a few times. The chain carries TRBV6-6 and TRBJ2-2; no firm D call. The germline V and J ends were trimmed by 4 bases and 4 bases, with 13 bases remaining between them. From germline, CDR1 is MNHNY and CDR2 SVGAGI (reference sequence). The CDR3 has 15 residues. The CDR3: CASSSNPGITGELFF. The CDR3 DNA is TGTGCCAGCAGTTCTAACCCAGGTATCACCGGGGAGCTGTTTTTT.

This chain links TRBV28 with TRBJ1-5; the D gene is possibly TRBD1 (5 bases). This CDR3 comprises 13 residues. V lost 8 bases and J 7 bases, leaving 15 bases between the germline ends. Germline loops: CDR1 MDHEN, CDR2 SYDVKM. The CDR3 nucleotides are TGTGCCAGCGGGGGTTTTGAAGGCCAGCCCCAGCATTTT. It is translated as CASGGFEGQPQHF.

The genes are TRBV5-1 and TRBJ2-2; possible D gene TRBD2, 6 bases. V gave up 4 bases and J gave up 5 bases, with 21 bases separating them. The CDR3 sequence is 17 residues long. Per the germline V gene, CDR1 is SGHRS and CDR2 is YFSETQ. The DNA for the CDR3 is TGCGCCAGCAGCAGCTCACCGACAGTCGGGACTACCGGGGAGCTGTTTTTT. This codes for CASSSSPTVGTTGELFF.

The chain uses TRBV6-5 and TRBJ1-1; 9 nucleotides line up with TRBD1. The germline gives CDR1 MNHEY, CDR2 SVGAGI. This CDR3 is built from 13 residues. V trimming: 4 bases; J trimming: 8 bases; junction bases outside the gene matches: 5. The CDR3 region is CASSLPGTGEAFF. The CDR3 DNA sequence: TGTGCCAGCAGTTTACCCGGGACAGGGGAAGCTTTCTTT.

The J gene is TRBJ1-2, the V gene TRBV6-5, with TRBD1 matching 10 bases. The length of the CDR3 is 13 residues. Germline V CDR1 and CDR2: MNHEY, SVGAGI. The junction had 6 bases not matched to a gene; V was cut back by 6 bases and J by 8 bases. CDR3 residues: CASRGQGVWGYTF. In DNA form, the CDR3 reads TGTGCCAGCAGAGGACAGGGGGTTTGGGGCTACACCTTC.

V is TRBV5-6 and J is TRBJ2-5, with D unresolved. With 1 base removed from V and 4 bases from J, the gap between germline ends came to 17 bases. CDR1 is SGHDT, CDR2 YYEEEE, per germline. This CDR3 has 16 amino acids. The CDR3 loop reads CASSLTGPNNIETQYF. The CDR3 region has the DNA TGTGCCAGCAGCTTGACCGGTCCTAATAATATAGAGACCCAGTACTTC.

The rearrangement uses TRBV19 and TRBJ1-6, with 7 bases lining up with TRBD1. The V segment lost 5 bases and the J segment 7 bases; nucleotides outside the gene matches: 14. The CDR3 has 17 residues. CDR1 and CDR2 from the germline V gene are LNHDA and SQIVND (reference sequence). The CDR3, as DNA: TGTGCCAGTAGTCGGAGACGGGACAGTGAAAGAAATTCACCCCTCCACTTT. This sequence encodes CASSRRRDSERNSPLHF.

J is TRBJ1-2 and V is TRBV30; D not certain. V shed 3 bases and J shed 8 bases, with 10 bases lying between them. CDR3 length equals 11 residues. The germline gives CDR1 GTSNPN, CDR2 SVGIG (reference sequence). CDR3 residues: CAWRPTGGYTF. CDR3 sequence (DNA): TGTGCCTGGAGGCCGACCGGGGGCTACACCTTC.

CDR3 sequence (DNA): TGTGCCAGCTCCAAGGGGGAGACCGTCTCCTACGAGCAGTACTTC. Translation gives CASSKGETVSYEQYF. The chain joins TRBV27 to TRBJ2-7, with TRBD1 as a possible D gene (6 bases). The CDR3 has 15 residues. Trimming stripped 8 bases from V and 0 bases from J, with 17 bases between. Germline V gene lookup returns CDR1 MNHEY and CDR2 SMNVEV (reference sequence).

The V and J genes are TRBV6-5 and TRBJ1-2; D uncertain. V gave up 0 bases and J gave up 0 bases, with 8 bases separating them. This CDR3 has 15 residues. CDR1 and CDR2 (germline): MNHEY, SVGAGI. CDR3: CASSYSRQSNYGYTF. The DNA of the CDR3 is TGTGCCAGCAGTTACTCGAGGCAGTCTAACTATGGCTACACCTTC.

The chain recombines TRBV6-4 with TRBJ1-1, with D maybe TRBD1 (6 bases). Trimming stripped 1 base from V and 6 bases from J, with 15 bases between. From germline, CDR1 is MRHNA and CDR2 SNTAGT. The CDR3 has 15 amino acids. The CDR3 DNA reads as TGTGCCAGCAGTGACTACGGGGGGCGCTTAGCTGAAGCTTTCTTT. It yields the protein CASSDYGGRLAEAFF.

This rearrangement joins TRBV3-1 (or the pseudogene TRBV3-2) to TRBJ1-5; D is undetermined. The CDR3 totals 13 residues. V was trimmed by 3 bases and J by 7 bases, leaving 10 bases between them. The germline V gene encodes CDR1 LGHDT and CDR2 YNNKEL (reference sequence). For the CDR3, the DNA is TGTGCCAGCAGCCATCTTTCGGACCAGCCCCAGCATTTT. Protein: CASSHLSDQPQHF.

The count of this clone is one. The gene calls are TRBV5-4 and TRBJ2-7, with D maybe TRBD2 (5 bases). The CDR3 extends over 12 amino acids. Germline assignment: CDR1 SGHNT and CDR2 YYREEE (reference sequence). V was shortened by 4 bases and J by 3 bases, with 8 bases between the two germline ends. The CDR3 spells CASSTGGYEQYF. The CDR3 DNA follows: TGTGCCAGCAGCACCGGAGGCTACGAGCAGTACTTC.

The chain recombines TRBV6-5 with TRBJ2-7, with D possibly matching TRBD2 (5 bases). The CDR3 is 14 amino acids. The germline V gene has CDR1 MNHEY and CDR2 SVGAGI. V lost 10 bases and J 1 base, leaving 17 bases between the germline ends. CDR3 coding DNA: TGTGCCACCACCTCCCGACGGGATTCCTACGAGCAGTACTTC. Translation: CATTSRRDSYEQYF.

V is TRBV28 and J is TRBJ1-1, with D possibly being TRBD1 (5 bases). The germline V and J ends were trimmed by 6 bases and 1 base, with 15 bases remaining between them. Germline loops: CDR1 MDHEN, CDR2 SYDVKM. The CDR3 contains 15 residues. CDR3 region: CASSRPGRSNTEAFF. CDR3 bases: TGTGCCAGCAGCCGCCCGGGACGTTCGAACACTGAAGCTTTCTTT.

The chain joins TRBV19 to TRBJ2-1, with TRBD2 matching 12 bases. The germline V gene has CDR1 LNHDA and CDR2 SQIVND (reference sequence). The CDR3 is 15 amino acids. V gave up 4 bases and J gave up 7 bases; unmatched junction bases: 5. CDR3 bases: TGTGCCAGTAGTACCCTAGCGGGAGGGTGGAATGAGCAGTTCTTC. The encoded protein is CASSTLAGGWNEQFF. The full variable domain, rest sourced from reference TRBV19 and TRBJ2-1, is DGGITQSPKYLFRKEGQNVTLSCEQNLNHDAMYWYRQDPGQGLRLIYYSQIVNDFQKGDIAEGYSVSREKKESFPLTVTSAQKNPTAFYLCASSTLAGGWNEQFFGPGTRLTVL.

The rearrangement uses TRBV19 and TRBJ1-1, with 10 bases fitting TRBD1. Germline V lookup: CDR1 LNHDA, CDR2 SQIVND (reference sequence). J gave up 4 bases and V 6 bases, and 2 bases lay outside the gene matches. CDR3 length: 13 amino acids. The CDR3 sequence: CASRDRGGTEAFF. The CDR3 DNA is TGTGCCAGTAGGGACAGGGGGGGCACTGAAGCTTTCTTT. Complete variable domain (other parts from reference TRBV19 and TRBJ1-1): DGGITQSPKYLFRKEGQNVTLSCEQNLNHDAMYWYRQDPGQGLRLIYYSQIVNDFQKGDIAEGYSVSREKKESFPLTVTSAQKNPTAFYLCASRDRGGTEAFFGQGTRLTVV.

The chain joins TRBV6-5 to TRBJ1-3; D unresolved. The CDR3 totals 14 residues. Germline V gives CDR1 MNHEY, CDR2 SVGAGI. The germline V and J ends were trimmed by 6 bases and 0 bases, with 9 bases remaining between them. Written as DNA, the CDR3 is TGTGCCAGCAGCCAACACCGCTCTGGAAACACCATATATTTT. It yields the protein CASSQHRSGNTIYF.

V usage is TRBV10-3 and J usage is TRBJ2-3, with TRBD1 identical over 7 bases. This CDR3 contains 14 residues. The germline CDR1 and CDR2 sequences are ENHRY and SYGVKD. V was pared by 6 bases and J by 1 base, with 4 bases of the junction left unmatched. CDR3 sequence: CAISDTGGTDTQYF. The CDR3 DNA is TGTGCCATCAGCGACACAGGGGGCACAGATACGCAGTATTTT.

The chain is built from TRBV7-8 and TRBJ1-3, with D hard to call. CDR3 length equals 15 residues. Trimming pared 6 bases from V and 0 bases from J, leaving 12 bases between. Germline V CDR1 and CDR2: SGHVS, FQNEAQ. The CDR3 loop is CASSRHTDSGNTIYF. CDR3 nucleotides: TGTGCCAGCAGTCGACACACCGACTCTGGAAACACCATATATTTT.

In this sample, this clone turned up once. The junction departs from the called germline gene at one end, perhaps through a read error. The V gene is TRBV9, the J gene TRBJ2-3; D might be TRBD2 (6 bases). CDR1 and CDR2 (germline): SGDLS, YYNGEE. The CDR3 sequence is 14 residues long. CDR3 nucleotide sequence: TGTGCCAGCAGCGTTACCGGGAGCATAGATACGCAGTATTTT. Its translation is CASSVTGSIDTQYF. The variable domain in full, with the rest retrieved from reference TRBV9 and TRBJ2-3, is DSGVTQTPKHLITATGQRVTLRCSPRSGDLSVYWYQQSLDQGLQFLIQYYNGEERAKGNILERFSAQQFPDLHSELNLSSLELGDSALYFCASSVTGSIDTQYFGPGTRLTVL.

This chain uses TRBV5-1 with TRBJ1-6; 10 bases are a match to TRBD1. In germline, CDR1 is SGHRS, CDR2 YFSETQ. The CDR3 extends over 15 amino acids. Trimming cost V 5 bases and J 5 bases; bases outside gene matches: 4. The CDR3 DNA is TGCGCCAGCAGGACAGGGGGCGAACATAATTCACCCCTCCACTTT. This translates into CASRTGGEHNSPLHF. Looking up the rest from reference TRBV5-1 and TRBJ1-6 gives the full variable domain: KAGVTQTPRYLIKTRGQQVTLSCSPISGHRSVSWYQQTPGQGLQFLFEYFSETQRNKGNFPGRFSGRQFSNSRSEMNVSTLELGDSALYLCASRTGGEHNSPLHFGNGTRLTVT.

J is TRBJ2-2 and V is TRBV9; no clear D gene. CDR1 is SGDLS, CDR2 YYNGEE, per germline. This CDR3 has 14 amino acids. The V end was cut by 4 bases, the J end by 5 bases, with 12 bases between. The CDR3 bases are TGTGCCAGCAGCCTGCCCACCCAAACCGGGGAGCTGTTTTTT. Translated: CASSLPTQTGELFF.

The chain carries TRBV25-1 and TRBJ2-3, with TRBD2 identical over 12 bases. V trimming: 6 bases; J trimming: 5 bases; junction bases outside the gene matches: 12. The germline V gene has CDR1 MGHDK and CDR2 SYGVNS. The CDR3 extends over 17 amino acids. The CDR3 bases are TGTGCCAGCAGCGGGACTAGCGGGCAGTCACCTGGAGATACGCAGTATTTT. Translating it yields CASSGTSGQSPGDTQYF.

The chain employs TRBV18 and TRBJ2-2; D might be TRBD2 (5 bases). Germline V gene sequence: CDR1 KGHSH, CDR2 LQKENI. The V and J ends lost 2 bases and 7 bases respectively, with 8 bases between them. CDR3 length equals 13 residues. CDR3 in amino acids: CASSPSGNGELFF. In nucleotides, the CDR3 is TGTGCCAGCTCACCATCGGGGAACGGGGAGCTGTTTTTT.

V is TRBV28 and J is TRBJ2-5; 12 nucleotides align to TRBD2. The CDR3 consists of 17 residues. Germline lookup yields CDR1 MDHEN and CDR2 SYDVKM. Trimming cost V 5 bases and J 2 bases; bases outside gene matches: 9. For the CDR3, the DNA is TGTGCCAGCAGTGGGAAGACTAGCGGGGGCCCGCAAGAGACCCAGTACTTC. This encodes CASSGKTSGGPQETQYF.

The chain combines TRBV6-2 or TRBV6-3 with TRBJ2-7; 7 positions match TRBD2. The CDR3 length is 15 residues. V lost 0 bases and J lost 4; bases outside the gene matches: 6. In germline, CDR1 is MNHEY, CDR2 SVGEGT. CDR3 loop: CASSYSFLAEYEQYF. The CDR3 coding sequence is TGTGCCAGCAGTTACTCTTTCCTAGCGGAATACGAGCAGTACTTC.